This TCR beta chain comes out of a study of T cells in Graves' hyperthyroidism and ophthalmopathy (dated by TCRdb to about 2019). Regarding the complete study: Peripheral blood samples were taken at initial diagnosis, before any treatment was given. The paper reports TCR Vbeta CDR3 sequencing of over 120 peripheral blood samples: some 44 ophthalmopathy, under 85 hyperthyroidism and approximately 17 progressor patients. In addition, the study compared T-cell repertoires in thyroid tissue and in blood from several Graves' hyperthyroidism patients. TCR V-J signatures able to tell the groups apart were searched for in a discovery cohort of 90 to 100 patients, of whom more than 40 had Graves' ophthalmopathy and around 57 had stable Graves' hyperthyroidism. An independent validation cohort of under 20 hyperthyroidism patients and 17 patients who later progressed to ophthalmopathy tested prospective prediction of ophthalmopathy. After blood sampling, hyperthyroidism patients were treated with methimazole at a starting dose of 30 mg daily, and ophthalmopathy patients were treated with high-dose intravenous methylprednisolone. The 100 discovery patients were divided at random into training and test sets in a 7:3 ratio.

As to this clonotype: It has no known antigen specificity. A read error may account for a junction end that differs from germline.

Moderately to severely active disease, a Clinical Activity Score of at least 3, a NOSPECS grade of at least 4, and a duration under 3 months were present in ophthalmopathy patients. Exclusion was applied to patients with uncontrolled infections, other autoimmune diseases, pregnancy or lactation. Diagnoses relied on clinical symptoms, serum thyroxine and TRAb, thyroid ultrasound and orbital computed tomography. Ficoll-Paque density gradient centrifugation was used to isolate PBMCs from 10 ml of fresh peripheral blood. Trizol reagent was used to extract total RNA, and RNA quality was then checked on an Agilent 2100 Bioanalyzer. The TCR beta CDR3 regions were amplified from the RNA transcripts. For the first round of RT-PCR on the TCR CDR3, the HTBI primer set was used together with the Qiagen OneStep RT-PCR kit. The libraries were constructed in a second round of multiplex PCR and then size-selected and purified. The libraries were sequenced on an Illumina HiSeq2000 using paired-end 100 bp reads. Regarding the original processing steps: SOAPnuke was used to process the raw data, throwing out any read that contained adapters or uncalled bases, had a mean Phred below 15, or lacked an exact constant-primer or identifier match. High-quality paired reads were merged using COPE v1.2.5, and each unique nucleotide sequence was defined as a clonotype. MiTCR v1.1 was used to align clonotypes to the IMGT TRBV, TRBD and TRBJ reference segments. The analysis included only V-J combinations with a frequency above 0.0001, which together covered about 99% of the repertoires. The TCS score was defined as the ratio of F50 (clonal expansion) to E x V (chaos), calculated using BLOSUM62-based TCRdist between CDR3 peptides within each V-J. Welch's t-statistics and random forest reduced approximately 520 V-J features to 10 to 15, which were used in a naive Bayes classifier (R e1071). TCRdb itself trimmed the public reads at Q25 with fastp, ran MiXCR and retained productive beta chains. Entries that share a CDR3 protein sequence are merged under the most common genes and DNA. TCRdb's processing, not the authors', yielded these V and J calls. Across this sample there are approximately 520,000 distinct CDR3 sequences, with about 24% seen only once. The ten largest clones represent around 10% of the sample.

Overall results and qualifications from the work: A model built on a 13 V-J signature distinguished ophthalmopathy from stable hyperthyroidism, reaching roughly 88% sensitivity and around 81% specificity in cross-validation and 80%/75% in testing. Sample size was not statistically predetermined, and blinding of investigators to group allocation was not performed. Most expanded thyroid clonotypes (frequency above 0.001) were also found in blood, which suggests that blood repertoires may mirror thyroid immune responses. In validation, the model predicted progression to ophthalmopathy with roughly 66% sensitivity and roughly 72% specificity, a median of approximately 6.5 months before onset.

The receptor was derived from a woman aged 30 to 39 with Graves' ophthalmopathy. The specimen was blood.

The CDR3 is CASSYSLAPGKNTGELCF. The sequenced DNA: TGTGCCAGCAGTTACTCGCTCGCACCAGGGAAGAACACCGGGGAGCTGTGTTTT. The V gene is TRBV6-2 or TRBV6-3 and the J gene is TRBJ2-2, with the D assignment possibly TRBD1 or TRBD2, given 5 matching bases for each. The CDR3 runs 18 residues from the cysteine to the phenylalanine. The only DNA kept is the CDR3, 54 bases in frame from the first base. CDR1 MNHEY and CDR2 SVGEGT are derived from the germline V gene.